This TCR beta chain was retrieved from a study of T and B cells in COVID-19 patients. Each TRB amplification used about 220-500 ng of genomic DNA from blood. Overall study findings and caveats: Patients with COVID-19 reportedly showed strongly skewed T cell receptor beta variable and joining gene usage.

In its sample, this clonotype ranks as medium-sized. Its cognate antigen is unknown. Multiplex PCR with BIOMED2 TRB-A/B primer pools amplified TRB rearrangements. TCRdb re-derived calls from the multiplex PCR reads in MiXCR, one entry per CDR3 protein. The sample has about 27,000 distinct CDR3 sequences, about 30% seen once. Losses at the gene ends were 6 bases for V and 8 bases for J; bases not matched to a gene: 6. This CDR3 region has 11 residues. CDR1 is SQVTM, CDR2 ANQGSEA, per germline. The receptor was isolated from a human donor who had recovered from COVID-19. The V call is TRBV29-1, the J call TRBJ1-2; 7 nucleotides agree with TRBD1. The source material was blood. DNA of the CDR3: TGCAGCGTAGATACAGGGGACGGCTACACCTTC. Protein: CSVDTGDGYTF.